A selection of T cell receptor beta chains follows, all from one sample in a study of response to subunit inactivated influenza vaccine. TCRdb independently ran MiXCR on the RT-PCR reads; one entry per CDR3 protein. Counted here are roughly 710,000 distinct CDR3 sequences, about 15% occurring once; the ten biggest clones make up 7.5% to 8%. The sample was PBMCs from blood, taken around 14 days before vaccination. The receptors were gathered from a middle-aged man who received an inactivated influenza vaccine. The CDR3 runs from the conserved cysteine through the conserved F or W. The D gene is left open where the match is weak. A row's size may be missing; if present it is once, few, many or a size class.

v_call: TRBV5-1
d_call: NA
clone_size: NA
j_call: TRBJ2-7
cdr3_aa: CASSGKTQGSEQYF
cdr3_nt: TGCGCCAGCAGCGGAAAAACACAGGGATCCGAGCAGTACTTC

v_call: TRBV9
d_call: NA
clone_size: few
j_call: TRBJ1-3
cdr3_aa: CASSVHEVTSGNTIYF
cdr3_nt: TGTGCCAGCAGCGTCCACGAGGTTACCTCTGGAAACACCATATATTTT

v_call: TRBV5-1
d_call: NA
clone_size: few
j_call: TRBJ2-7
cdr3_aa: CASSHPGQGYYEQYF
cdr3_nt: TGCGCCAGCAGCCATCCGGGTCAGGGGTACTACGAGCAGTACTTC

v_call: TRBV5-6
d_call: TRBD1
clone_size: NA
j_call: TRBJ2-7
cdr3_aa: CASSLNRGEQYF
cdr3_nt: TGTGCCAGCAGCTTGAACAGGGGCGAGCAGTACTTC

v_call: TRBV28
d_call: TRBD2
clone_size: NA
j_call: TRBJ2-3
cdr3_aa: CASSLASGTFTDTQYF
cdr3_nt: TGTGCCAGCAGTTTAGCTAGCGGGACCTTCACAGATACGCAGTATTTT

v_call: TRBV7-2
d_call: NA
clone_size: few
j_call: TRBJ2-7
cdr3_aa: CASSLALQGLTEQYF
cdr3_nt: TGTGCCAGCAGCTTAGCGCTTCAGGGGCTCACCGAGCAGTACTTC

v_call: TRBV4-2
d_call: NA
clone_size: many
j_call: TRBJ1-3
cdr3_aa: CASRSSESRGNTIYF
cdr3_nt: TGTGCCAGCCGTTCGTCGGAATCCCGTGGAAACACCATATATTTT

v_call: TRBV7-9
d_call: TRBD1
clone_size: many
j_call: TRBJ1-2
cdr3_aa: CASSPTGTVDGYTF
cdr3_nt: TGTGCCAGCAGCCCGACCGGGACAGTTGACGGCTACACCTTC

v_call: TRBV20-1
d_call: TRBD2
clone_size: NA
j_call: TRBJ2-1
cdr3_aa: CSARGGITSGRYNEQFF
cdr3_nt: TGCAGTGCTAGAGGCGGGATAACTAGCGGGAGGTACAATGAGCAGTTCTTC

v_call: TRBV7-8
d_call: TRBD1
clone_size: NA
j_call: TRBJ1-1
cdr3_aa: CASRPTGGSWNTEAFF
cdr3_nt: TGTGCCAGCAGACCTACAGGGGGCTCATGGAACACTGAAGCTTTCTTT

v_call: TRBV28
d_call: NA
clone_size: NA
j_call: TRBJ2-7
cdr3_aa: CASSSGTLSYEQYF
cdr3_nt: TGTGCCAGCAGTTCCGGGACACTCTCCTACGAGCAGTACTTC

v_call: TRBV20-1
d_call: TRBD1
clone_size: few
j_call: TRBJ2-6
cdr3_aa: CSASQGTSGANVLTF
cdr3_nt: TGCAGTGCCTCACAGGGGACCTCTGGGGCCAACGTCCTGACTTTC

v_call: TRBV20-1
d_call: NA
clone_size: few
j_call: TRBJ2-7
cdr3_aa: CSARFRGFYYEQYF
cdr3_nt: TGCAGTGCTAGATTTCGGGGCTTCTACTACGAGCAGTACTTC

v_call: TRBV15
d_call: TRBD1
clone_size: many
j_call: TRBJ2-3
cdr3_aa: CATSRTSGGGDTQYF
cdr3_nt: TGTGCCACCAGCAGGACCTCAGGGGGCGGGGATACGCAGTATTTT

v_call: TRBV9
d_call: NA
clone_size: NA
j_call: TRBJ1-4
cdr3_aa: CASSLGPNINEKLFF
cdr3_nt: TGTGCCAGCAGCCTCGGACCGAACATTAATGAAAAACTGTTTTTT

v_call: TRBV5-1
d_call: TRBD2
clone_size: NA
j_call: TRBJ2-5
cdr3_aa: CASSLERGTQETQYF
cdr3_nt: TGCGCCAGCAGCTTAGAGCGGGGGACCCAAGAGACCCAGTACTTC

v_call: TRBV25-1
d_call: NA
clone_size: few
j_call: TRBJ2-7
cdr3_aa: CASSESGVKPYEQYF
cdr3_nt: TGTGCCAGCAGTGAATCCGGGGTAAAGCCCTACGAGCAGTACTTC

v_call: TRBV10-3
d_call: TRBD1
clone_size: few
j_call: TRBJ2-7
cdr3_aa: CAIGTGSPEQYF
cdr3_nt: TGTGCCATCGGGACAGGGAGCCCCGAGCAGTACTTC

v_call: TRBV4-2
d_call: NA
clone_size: NA
j_call: TRBJ2-1
cdr3_aa: CASSRDSGYNEQFF
cdr3_nt: TGTGCCAGCAGCCGGGATAGCGGCTACAATGAGCAGTTCTTC

v_call: TRBV5-1
d_call: NA
clone_size: few
j_call: TRBJ2-5
cdr3_aa: CASSLGTPRETQYF
cdr3_nt: TGCGCCAGCAGCTTGGGCACCCCGAGGGAGACCCAGTACTTC

v_call: TRBV5-1
d_call: TRBD2
clone_size: NA
j_call: TRBJ2-1
cdr3_aa: CASSLARTSGVSYNEQFF
cdr3_nt: TGCGCCAGCAGCTTGGCCCGGACTAGCGGTGTCTCCTACAATGAGCAGTTCTTC

v_call: TRBV21-1
d_call: NA
clone_size: once
j_call: TRBJ2-7
cdr3_aa: CASSLFTGSGEQYF
cdr3_nt: TGTGCCAGCAGCCTATTTACAGGGTCGGGCGAGCAGTACTTC

v_call: TRBV20-1
d_call: TRBD1
clone_size: few
j_call: TRBJ2-5
cdr3_aa: CSALPTGDHQETQYF
cdr3_nt: TGCAGTGCCCTGCCGACAGGGGACCACCAAGAGACCCAGTACTTC

v_call: TRBV20-1
d_call: NA
clone_size: NA
j_call: TRBJ2-3
cdr3_aa: CSARTESSTDTQYF
cdr3_nt: TGCAGTGCTCGGACAGAGTCTAGCACAGATACGCAGTATTTT

v_call: TRBV6-1
d_call: TRBD2
clone_size: NA
j_call: TRBJ2-3
cdr3_aa: CASSPWTSGGPSTDTQYF
cdr3_nt: TGTGCCAGCAGCCCCTGGACTAGCGGGGGACCTAGCACAGATACGCAGTATTTT

v_call: TRBV2
d_call: NA
clone_size: NA
j_call: TRBJ1-2
cdr3_aa: CASSELNYGYTF
cdr3_nt: TGTGCCAGCAGTGAACTTAACTATGGCTACACCTTC

v_call: TRBV7-7
d_call: TRBD1
clone_size: few
j_call: TRBJ2-3
cdr3_aa: CASTRPGQGAPGTDTQYF
cdr3_nt: TGTGCTAGCACCCGACCGGGACAGGGGGCCCCCGGCACAGATACGCAGTATTTT

v_call: TRBV12-3/TRBV12-4
d_call: NA
clone_size: NA
j_call: TRBJ1-3
cdr3_aa: CASSLDGISVYF
cdr3_nt: TGTGCCAGCAGTTTAGACGGAATTTCTGTATATTTT

v_call: TRBV5-6
d_call: TRBD1
clone_size: few
j_call: TRBJ1-1
cdr3_aa: CASSYIDRGHATEAFF
cdr3_nt: TGTGCCAGCAGCTATATAGACAGGGGGCACGCCACTGAAGCTTTCTTT

v_call: TRBV15
d_call: TRBD1
clone_size: many
j_call: TRBJ2-1
cdr3_aa: CATSRDQWTGKYNEQFF
cdr3_nt: TGTGCCACCAGCAGAGATCAGTGGACAGGGAAGTACAATGAGCAGTTCTTC

v_call: TRBV7-2
d_call: NA
clone_size: few
j_call: TRBJ1-4
cdr3_aa: CASSLTLWGFEKLFF
cdr3_nt: TGTGCCAGCAGCTTAACCCTGTGGGGGTTTGAAAAACTGTTTTTT

v_call: TRBV28
d_call: TRBD1
clone_size: NA
j_call: TRBJ1-6
cdr3_aa: CASSRRQGANSPLHF
cdr3_nt: TGTGCCAGCAGTCGCAGACAGGGCGCGAATTCACCCCTCCACTTT

v_call: TRBV6-2/TRBV6-3
d_call: NA
clone_size: few
j_call: TRBJ2-1
cdr3_aa: CASRAGNRYNEQFF
cdr3_nt: TGTGCCAGCAGAGCCGGGAATAGGTACAATGAGCAGTTCTTC

v_call: TRBV2
d_call: TRBD1
clone_size: few
j_call: TRBJ2-5
cdr3_aa: CASIGQGAGETQYF
cdr3_nt: TGTGCCAGCATCGGACAGGGGGCAGGGGAGACCCAGTACTTC

v_call: TRBV28
d_call: NA
clone_size: many
j_call: TRBJ1-5
cdr3_aa: CASSFSAHNQPQHF
cdr3_nt: TGTGCCAGCAGTTTCTCAGCGCACAATCAGCCCCAGCATTTT

v_call: TRBV20-1
d_call: NA
clone_size: NA
j_call: TRBJ2-5
cdr3_aa: CSATLAGRTETQYF
cdr3_nt: TGCAGTGCTACCTTGGCGGGGCGCACGGAGACCCAGTACTTC

v_call: TRBV20-1
d_call: NA
clone_size: few
j_call: TRBJ2-1
cdr3_aa: CSARDPGEVYEQFF
cdr3_nt: TGCAGTGCTAGAGACCCGGGGGAGGTCTATGAGCAGTTCTTC

v_call: TRBV15
d_call: TRBD1
clone_size: NA
j_call: TRBJ1-5
cdr3_aa: CATSGYRGSQPQHF
cdr3_nt: TGTGCCACCAGCGGATACAGGGGATCTCAGCCCCAGCATTTT

v_call: TRBV12-3/TRBV12-4
d_call: NA
clone_size: many
j_call: TRBJ1-2
cdr3_aa: CASSLSINYGYTF
cdr3_nt: TGTGCCAGCAGTTTATCCATTAACTATGGCTACACCTTC

v_call: TRBV18
d_call: NA
clone_size: few
j_call: TRBJ2-1
cdr3_aa: CASSPLQGPYNEQFF
cdr3_nt: TGTGCCAGCTCACCACTCCAGGGTCCCTACAATGAGCAGTTCTTC

v_call: TRBV10-1
d_call: NA
clone_size: NA
j_call: TRBJ1-6
cdr3_aa: CASPAREYNSPLHF
cdr3_nt: TGCGCCAGCCCTGCGAGGGAATATAATTCACCCCTCCACTTT

v_call: TRBV5-4
d_call: TRBD1
clone_size: NA
j_call: TRBJ2-1
cdr3_aa: CASSSQGEKEQFF
cdr3_nt: TGTGCCAGCAGCTCTCAGGGGGAGAAAGAGCAGTTCTTC

v_call: TRBV9
d_call: TRBD2
clone_size: few
j_call: TRBJ2-5
cdr3_aa: CASSVSGDEETQYF
cdr3_nt: TGTGCCAGCTCTGTGAGCGGGGACGAAGAGACCCAGTACTTC

v_call: TRBV11-2
d_call: NA
clone_size: many
j_call: TRBJ2-7
cdr3_aa: CASSFGGPYEQYF
cdr3_nt: TGTGCCAGCAGCTTTGGGGGTCCCTACGAGCAGTACTTC

v_call: TRBV5-6
d_call: TRBD1
clone_size: NA
j_call: TRBJ1-2
cdr3_aa: CASSLVVQGARTTHGYTF
cdr3_nt: TGTGCCAGCAGCTTGGTAGTCCAGGGGGCTCGTACTACTCATGGCTACACCTTC

v_call: TRBV4-1
d_call: NA
clone_size: NA
j_call: TRBJ2-2
cdr3_aa: CASSRWQERGAGELFF
cdr3_nt: TGCGCCAGCAGCCGTTGGCAGGAGAGGGGAGCCGGGGAGCTGTTTTTT

v_call: TRBV5-6
d_call: NA
clone_size: few
j_call: TRBJ1-1
cdr3_aa: CASSLVRLGTEAFF
cdr3_nt: TGTGCCAGCAGCTTGGTTCGCCTGGGGACTGAAGCTTTCTTT

v_call: TRBV20-1
d_call: NA
clone_size: NA
j_call: TRBJ2-5
cdr3_aa: CSARDGGTSQETQYF
cdr3_nt: TGCAGTGCTAGAGATGGGGGGACGTCACAAGAGACCCAGTACTTC

v_call: TRBV3-1
d_call: NA
clone_size: few
j_call: TRBJ1-1
cdr3_aa: CASSQGGDATEAFF
cdr3_nt: TGTGCCAGCAGCCAAGGCGGGGATGCCACTGAAGCTTTCTTT

v_call: TRBV2
d_call: TRBD1
clone_size: few
j_call: TRBJ2-5
cdr3_aa: CASCRQGVRETQYF
cdr3_nt: TGTGCCAGCTGTCGACAGGGGGTACGAGAGACCCAGTACTTC

v_call: TRBV23-1
d_call: NA
clone_size: NA
j_call: TRBJ2-2
cdr3_aa: CASSQPGHTVGELFF
cdr3_nt: TGCGCCAGCAGTCAACCGGGACACACCGTCGGGGAGCTGTTTTTT

v_call: TRBV14
d_call: TRBD1
clone_size: NA
j_call: TRBJ2-7
cdr3_aa: CASSSTGESSYEQYF
cdr3_nt: TGTGCCAGCAGCTCAACAGGGGAGAGCTCCTACGAGCAGTACTTC

v_call: TRBV4-1
d_call: TRBD2
clone_size: NA
j_call: TRBJ2-7
cdr3_aa: CACSQPLAGHLYEQYF
cdr3_nt: TGCGCCTGCAGCCAGCCTCTAGCGGGGCACCTCTACGAGCAGTACTTC